One and the same sample provided the 20 T cell receptor beta chains below, sequenced in a study of a mutant IDH1 vaccine in newly diagnosed glioma. Assay used: immunoSEQ multiplex PCR; TCRdb lists only in-frame clones, some missing. Here the sample spans roughly 51,000 clones, 70% to 85% being singletons. No antigen has been identified for these receptors. Time point indicated: week 35, safety follow-up. It was 300 ug of mutant IDH1 20-mer peptide that made up each vaccine dose, given with topical imiquimod. The sequencing here drew on PBMCs, taken from a glioma patient whose treatment included an IDH1 peptide vaccine. These receptors all come from a man aged 40-50 years with glioma.

This sequence joins TRBV11-2 and TRBJ2-2, with 11 nucleotides matching TRBD2. V dropped 5 bases and J dropped 4; count of bases not matched to a gene: 3. This CDR3 comprises 15 residues. Looked up from germline, CDR1 is SGHAT and CDR2 is FQNNGV. The CDR3 nucleotides read TGTGCCAGCAGCCAAGGACTAGCGGGCACCGGGGAGCTGTTTTTT. Protein product: CASSQGLAGTGELFF.

This clone has a handful of counts. The chain has TRBV15 and TRBJ2-2, with D perhaps TRBD2 (7 bases). V was clipped by 3 bases and J by 7 bases, with 12 bases between them. This CDR3 is 14 amino acids long. The germline V gene has CDR1 LNHNV and CDR2 YYDKDF (reference sequence). The CDR3 region has the DNA TGTGCCACCAGCAGCCGGGGGGCCCACGGGGAGCTGTTTTTT. Its translation: CATSSRGAHGELFF. Full variable domain (missing parts from reference TRBV15 and TRBJ2-2): DAMVIQNPRYQVTQFGKPVTLSCSQTLNHNVMYWYQQKSSQAPKLLFHYYDKDFNNEADTPDNFQSRRPNTSFCFLDIRSPGLGDTAMYLCATSSRGAHGELFFGEGSRLTVL.

This chain links TRBV6-6 with TRBJ1-2; D perhaps matches TRBD1 (6 bases). This CDR3 comprises 13 residues. Germline values: CDR1 MNHNY, CDR2 SVGAGI (reference sequence). Trimming removed 0 bases at V and 6 bases at J, with 8 bases between. The DNA of the CDR3 is TGTGCCAGCAGTTACTCGAAGGGGGATGGCTACACCTTC. It specifies CASSYSKGDGYTF.

The rearrangement joins TRBV18 to TRBJ1-2; 8 bases map to TRBD1. The V and J ends lost 6 bases and 0 bases, in that order; junction bases with no gene match: 9. CDR3 length equals 16 residues. Germline V lookup: CDR1 KGHSH, CDR2 LQKENI. This CDR3 is CASSVRTGLANYGYTF. For the CDR3, the DNA is TGTGCCAGCTCGGTACGGACAGGGTTAGCTAACTATGGCTACACCTTC.

As concerns this clone: This CDR3 is also generated by other DNA sequences in the sample. V usage is TRBV7-6 and J usage is TRBJ2-3, with D hard to call. This CDR3 has 12 amino acids. V lost 2 bases and J lost 0, with 0 bases in between. CDR1 and CDR2 from the germline V gene are SGHVS and FNYEAQ. The CDR3 coding sequence is TGTGCCAGCAGCTTAAGCACAGATACGCAGTATTTT. This sequence encodes CASSLSTDTQYF.

The CDR3 nucleotides read TGTGCCACCAGCAGTCTCCAAGGCGGGGGGTGGCAAGAGACCCAGTACTTC. This codes for CATSSLQGGGWQETQYF. The V call is TRBV15, the J call TRBJ2-5; TRBD2 matches at 8 bases. From germline, CDR1 is LNHNV and CDR2 YYDKDF (reference sequence). The ends lost 3 bases at V and 2 bases at J; junction bases unmatched: 11. This CDR3 is built from 17 residues.

This chain links TRBV11-3 with TRBJ2-3; TRBD1 is a possible D gene (5 bases). The CDR3 length is 18 residues. Germline lookup yields CDR1 SGHNT and CDR2 YENEEA. The V gene lost 1 base and the J gene lost 1 base, with 18 bases spanning the gap. DNA of the CDR3: TGTGCCAGCAGCTTAGGTGACAGCTCACGAGTCGGCACAGATACGCAGTATTTT. Translating gives CASSLGDSSRVGTDTQYF.

The chain is built from TRBV5-6 and TRBJ1-6; TRBD1 aligns across 7 bases. V lost 0 bases and J lost 3; bases outside the gene matches: 6. From germline, CDR1 is SGHDT and CDR2 YYEEEE. The CDR3 length is 17 residues. The CDR3 DNA sequence: TGTGCCAGCAGCTTGGGGGACAGCCACCGCTATAATTCACCCCTCCACTTT. Protein product: CASSLGDSHRYNSPLHF. Filled out from reference TRBV5-6 and TRBJ1-6, the complete variable domain reads DAGVTQSPTHLIKTRGQQVTLRCSPKSGHDTVSWYQQALGQGPQFIFQYYEEEERQRGNFPDRFSGHQFPNYSSELNVNALLLGDSALYLCASSLGDSHRYNSPLHFGNGTRLTVT.

The J gene is TRBJ1-6, the V gene TRBV6-1; 8 nucleotides agree with TRBD1. CDR1 and CDR2 (germline): MNHNS, SASEGT. The trim removed 1 base at V and 10 bases at J, leaving 3 bases unmatched. There are 14 residues in the CDR3. The CDR3 spells CASSEGTGLSPLHF. CDR3 DNA sequence: TGTGCCAGCAGTGAAGGGACAGGGCTGTCACCCCTCCACTTT.

This clone was recorded a few times. The V and J genes are TRBV2 and TRBJ1-5; 10 bases align to TRBD1. The V gene's germline CDR1 is SNHLY and CDR2 FYNNEI. CDR3 length equals 15 residues. Germline trimming cut 6 bases from V and 2 bases from J; bases unmatched to any gene: 4. This CDR3 reads CASRAGTGGNQPQHF. Written as DNA, the CDR3 is TGTGCCAGCAGAGCCGGGACAGGGGGCAATCAGCCCCAGCATTTT.

V gene TRBV6-5 combines with J gene TRBJ1-3, with 9 bases lining up with TRBD1. CDR1 MNHEY and CDR2 SVGAGI come from the germline V gene. The CDR3 totals 14 residues. J lost 2 bases, V lost 5 bases, and 1 base had no gene match. Written as DNA, the CDR3 is TGTGCCAGCAGTACAGGGGGCGCTGGAAACACCATATATTTT. Amino acids: CASSTGGAGNTIYF.

The chain has TRBV4-2 and TRBJ1-1, with D uncertain. The CDR3 has 13 amino acids. V lost 6 bases and J 0 bases, leaving 8 bases between the germline ends. The germline V gene encodes CDR1 LGHNA and CDR2 YNFKEQ. Written as DNA, the CDR3 is TGTGCCAGCAGGGGCGGAATGAACACTGAAGCTTTCTTT. Translation gives CASRGGMNTEAFF.

The V and J genes are TRBV19 and TRBJ1-3; D gene ambiguous. CDR3 length: 15 residues. Germline V lookup: CDR1 LNHDA, CDR2 SQIVND (reference sequence). Trimming took off 3 bases at V and 0 bases at J, with 9 bases between the two ends. In nucleotides, the CDR3 is TGTGCCAGTAGTATCGGATCGAGCTCTGGAAACACCATATATTTT. Translated: CASSIGSSSGNTIYF.

V usage is TRBV6-1 and J usage is TRBJ1-6; perhaps TRBD1 as D (5 bases). Germline lookup yields CDR1 MNHNS and CDR2 SASEGT. V was trimmed by 7 bases and J by 7 bases, leaving 17 bases between them. The CDR3 totals 15 residues. The CDR3 reads CASNLPPGGNSPLHF. CDR3 DNA sequence: TGTGCCAGCAATTTGCCACCCGGGGGAAATTCACCCCTCCACTTT.

The CDR3 loop is CAWRRVETQYF. CDR3 DNA: TGTGCCTGGAGAAGGGTGGAGACCCAGTACTTC. The genes are TRBV30 and TRBJ2-5; D is unresolved. CDR3 length: 11 amino acids. Germline CDR1 GTSNPN, CDR2 SVGIG (reference sequence). Trimming took 3 bases from V and 5 from J, leaving 7 bases between them.

The rearrangement joins TRBV5-4 to TRBJ1-2; the D is unclear. The CDR3 runs to 14 residues. V was clipped by 2 bases and J by 4 bases, with 12 bases between them. Germline assignment: CDR1 SGHNT and CDR2 YYREEE (reference sequence). The CDR3 region has the DNA TGTGCCAGCAGCTTTGTGGATCAACCCTATGGCTACACCTTC. Amino acid sequence: CASSFVDQPYGYTF. Full variable domain (remainder filled in from reference TRBV5-4 and TRBJ1-2): ETGVTQSPTHLIKTRGQQVTLRCSSQSGHNTVSWYQQALGQGPQFIFQYYREEENGRGNFPPRFSGLQFPNYSSELNVNALELDDSALYLCASSFVDQPYGYTFGSGTRLTVV.

The rearrangement links TRBV6-5 to TRBJ1-3; 7 bases are a match to TRBD1. The CDR3 length is 15 residues. Germline assignment: CDR1 MNHEY and CDR2 SVGAGI. The junction had 6 bases not matched to a gene; V was cut back by 6 bases and J by 1 base. For the CDR3, the DNA is TGTGCCAGCAGCTCCTCGACAGGGTCTGGAAACACCATATATTTT. Translation gives CASSSSTGSGNTIYF.

In this sample, this clone turned up once. The rearrangement uses TRBV6-1 and TRBJ1-5; no clear D. The CDR3 has 12 residues. V was pared by 3 bases and J by 7 bases, with 7 bases between. Looked up from germline, CDR1 is MNHNS and CDR2 is SASEGT. CDR3 amino acids: CASSDRWQPQHF. CDR3 DNA: TGTGCCAGCAGTGACAGGTGGCAGCCCCAGCATTTT.

The V and J genes are TRBV7-9 and TRBJ2-7; D gene ambiguous. In germline, CDR1 is SEHNR, CDR2 FQNEAQ (reference sequence). The CDR3 spans 13 residues. V lost 5 bases and J lost 8, with 16 bases in between. The CDR3 region has the DNA TGTGCCAGCAGCCCCACCCCCCGAGACCAGCAGTACTTC. Its translation is CASSPTPRDQQYF.

This clone was counted a few times. This chain links TRBV7-9 with TRBJ2-7; 8 nucleotides match TRBD2. The CDR3 runs to 13 residues. The germline V gene has CDR1 SEHNR and CDR2 FQNEAQ (reference sequence). V was clipped by 0 bases and J by 9 bases; unmatched bases: 4. The CDR3 protein is CASSLAAREGQYF. DNA of the CDR3: TGTGCCAGCAGCTTAGCGGCCCGGGAGGGGCAGTACTTC.